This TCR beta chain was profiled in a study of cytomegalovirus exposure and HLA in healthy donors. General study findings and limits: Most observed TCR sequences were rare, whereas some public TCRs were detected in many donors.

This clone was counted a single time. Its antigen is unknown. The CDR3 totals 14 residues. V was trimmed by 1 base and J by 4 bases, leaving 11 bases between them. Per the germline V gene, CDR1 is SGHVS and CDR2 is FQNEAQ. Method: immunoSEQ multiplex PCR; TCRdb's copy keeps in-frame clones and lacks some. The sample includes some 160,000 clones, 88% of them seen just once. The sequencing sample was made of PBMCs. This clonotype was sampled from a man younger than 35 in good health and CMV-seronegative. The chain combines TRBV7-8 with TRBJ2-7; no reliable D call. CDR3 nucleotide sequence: TGTGCCAGCAGCTTAGGGGCAGGTGAATACGAGCAGTACGTC. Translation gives CASSLGAGEYEQYV.